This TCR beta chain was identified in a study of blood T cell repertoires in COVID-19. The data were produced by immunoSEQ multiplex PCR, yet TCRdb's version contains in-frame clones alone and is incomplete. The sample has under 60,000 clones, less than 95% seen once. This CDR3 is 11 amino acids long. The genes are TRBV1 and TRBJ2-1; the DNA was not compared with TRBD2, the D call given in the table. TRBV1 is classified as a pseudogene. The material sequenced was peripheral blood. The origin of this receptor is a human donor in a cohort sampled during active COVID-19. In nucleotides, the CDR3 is TGCACCAGCAGCGTAAACAATGAGCAGTTCTTC. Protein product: CTSSVNNEQFF.